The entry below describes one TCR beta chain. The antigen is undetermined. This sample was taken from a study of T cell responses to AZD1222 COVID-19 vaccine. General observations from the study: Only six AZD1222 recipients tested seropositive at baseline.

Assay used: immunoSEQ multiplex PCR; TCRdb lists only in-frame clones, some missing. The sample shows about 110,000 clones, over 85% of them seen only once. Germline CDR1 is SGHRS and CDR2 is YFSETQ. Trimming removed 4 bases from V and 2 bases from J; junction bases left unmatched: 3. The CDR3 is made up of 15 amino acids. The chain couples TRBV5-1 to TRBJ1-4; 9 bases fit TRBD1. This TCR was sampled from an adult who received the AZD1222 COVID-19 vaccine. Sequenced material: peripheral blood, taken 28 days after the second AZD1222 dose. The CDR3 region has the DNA TGCGCCAGCAGCCGGGGACAGGGCACTAATGAAAAACTGTTTTTT. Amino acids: CASSRGQGTNEKLFF.